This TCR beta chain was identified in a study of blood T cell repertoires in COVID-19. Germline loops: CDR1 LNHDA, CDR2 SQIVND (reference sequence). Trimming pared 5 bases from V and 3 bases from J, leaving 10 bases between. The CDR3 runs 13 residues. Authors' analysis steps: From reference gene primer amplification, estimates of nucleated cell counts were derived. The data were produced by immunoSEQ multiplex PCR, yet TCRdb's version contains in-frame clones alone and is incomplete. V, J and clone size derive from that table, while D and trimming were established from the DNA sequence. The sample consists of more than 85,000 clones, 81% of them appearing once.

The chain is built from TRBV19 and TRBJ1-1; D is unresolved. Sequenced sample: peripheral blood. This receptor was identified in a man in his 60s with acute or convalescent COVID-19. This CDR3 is CASSLYGDTEAFF. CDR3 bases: TGTGCCAGTAGTCTATATGGAGACACTGAAGCTTTCTTT.